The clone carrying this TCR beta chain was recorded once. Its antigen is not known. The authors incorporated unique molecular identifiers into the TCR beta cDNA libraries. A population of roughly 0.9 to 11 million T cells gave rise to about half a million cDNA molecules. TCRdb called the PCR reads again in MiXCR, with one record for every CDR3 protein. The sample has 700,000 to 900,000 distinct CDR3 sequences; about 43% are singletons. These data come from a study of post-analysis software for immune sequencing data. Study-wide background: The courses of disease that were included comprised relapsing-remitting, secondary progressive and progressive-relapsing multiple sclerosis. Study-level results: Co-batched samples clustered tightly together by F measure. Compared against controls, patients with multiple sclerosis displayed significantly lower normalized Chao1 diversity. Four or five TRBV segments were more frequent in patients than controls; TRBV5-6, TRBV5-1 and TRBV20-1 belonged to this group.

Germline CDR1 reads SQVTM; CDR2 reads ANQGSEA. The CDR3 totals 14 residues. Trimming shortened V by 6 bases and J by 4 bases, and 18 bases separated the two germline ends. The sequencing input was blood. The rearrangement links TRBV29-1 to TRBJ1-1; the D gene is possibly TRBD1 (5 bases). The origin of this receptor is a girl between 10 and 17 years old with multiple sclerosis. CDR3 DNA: TGCAGCGTGGGGGGGGGACCACTTATCACTGAAGCTTTCTTT. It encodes CSVGGGPLITEAFF.